This T cell receptor beta chain was sequenced during a study of spatial heterogeneity in lung cancer. J gave up 1 base and V 0 bases, and 7 bases lay outside the gene matches. This CDR3 is 17 amino acids long. Germline CDR1 and CDR2: LGHNA and YNFKEQ. Indicated time point: sample taken at primary tumor resection. The donors were fewer than 80 patients with non-small cell lung cancer that was early-stage and untreated. Sequencing was performed on whole RNA extracted from tumor and nontumor lung tissue, or from frozen PBMC, and the material was left unsorted. TCRdb re-called the 5' RACE reads through MiXCR, storing one row per CDR3 protein. The sample shows about 27,000 distinct CDR3 sequences, 6.5% to 8% of them seen only once.

The chain employs TRBV4-2 and TRBJ2-5, with 8 bases that match TRBD2. The input for sequencing was PBMCs, taken at surgery. This clonotype was obtained from a male donor with early-stage non-small cell lung cancer. CDR3 sequence reads: CASSQDPAGAIQETQYF. The CDR3, as DNA: TGTGCCAGCAGCCAAGATCCAGCGGGAGCTATCCAAGAGACCCAGTACTTC.